What follows are 31 T cell receptor beta chains derived from one specimen sequenced in a study of cytomegalovirus exposure and HLA in healthy donors. A multiplex PCR was run with 60 Vbeta primers and 13 Jbeta primers. Method: immunoSEQ multiplex PCR; TCRdb's copy keeps in-frame clones and lacks some. Reported are 70,000 to 75,000 clones; the ten largest clones contain 3% to 4%. The sequencing input was PBMCs. The receptors were gathered from a female donor in good health and CMV-seropositive.

The chain recombines TRBV7-3 with TRBJ2-1, with 7 bases lining up with TRBD2. The CDR3 has 17 residues. In germline, CDR1 is SGHTA, CDR2 FQGTGA. The V and J ends lost 0 bases and 4 bases, in that order; junction bases with no gene match: 9. CDR3 coding DNA: TGTGCCAGCAGCTTAACGTCTTCGGGGGGTGGATACAATGAGCAGTTCTTC. Its protein product is CASSLTSSGGGYNEQFF.

V is TRBV10-2 and J is TRBJ2-7; 7 nucleotides line up with TRBD1. V dropped 10 bases and J dropped 2; count of bases not matched to a gene: 11. The length of the CDR3 is 14 residues. The germline V gene has CDR1 WSHSY and CDR2 SAAADI. CDR3 nucleotide sequence: TGCGCCACCCGACCGGGACAGTTGGCCTACGAGCAGTACTTC. Translation gives CATRPGQLAYEQYF.

The rearrangement links TRBV9 to TRBJ2-2; perhaps TRBD2 as D (5 bases). The germline V gene has CDR1 SGDLS and CDR2 YYNGEE. V lost 0 bases and J 0 bases, leaving 12 bases between the germline ends. This CDR3 spans 17 amino acids. CDR3 bases: TGTGCCAGCAGCGTAGCTAGTCTAGCACCGAACACCGGGGAGCTGTTTTTT. Translated, it gives CASSVASLAPNTGELFF.

The V gene is TRBV4-1, the J gene TRBJ1-6; D call uncertain. Trimming left V 1 base short and J 6 bases short, with 7 bases between. The CDR3 spans 14 residues. The germline gives CDR1 MGHRA, CDR2 YSYEKL. The CDR3 sequence is CASSQGRLNSPLHF. CDR3 bases: TGCGCCAGCAGCCAAGGTCGACTTAATTCACCCCTCCACTTT.

The genes are TRBV4-1 and TRBJ2-7; 9 bases match TRBD2. CDR1 MGHRA and CDR2 YSYEKL come from the germline V gene. There are 16 residues in the CDR3. V shed 3 bases, J shed 1 base, and the junction held 7 bases outside the gene matches. CDR3 coding DNA: TGCGCCAGCAGCCAGGCTATAGCGGGAGAATCCTACGAGCAGTACTTC. Its translation is CASSQAIAGESYEQYF.

The chain links TRBV18 to TRBJ1-5; 12 bases map to TRBD1. V was pared by 2 bases and J by 3 bases, with 2 bases of the junction left unmatched. Germline V gene lookup returns CDR1 KGHSH and CDR2 LQKENI. This CDR3 comprises 16 residues. The CDR3 DNA reads as TGTGCCAGCTCACCAGGGACAGGGGGCCCCAATCAGCCCCAGCATTTT. Its translation is CASSPGTGGPNQPQHF.

The chain links TRBV9 to TRBJ1-3; 7 bases match TRBD1. The CDR3 has 16 residues. Germline V gives CDR1 SGDLS, CDR2 YYNGEE. V dropped 0 bases and J dropped 4; count of bases not matched to a gene: 7. The CDR3 coding sequence is TGTGCCAGCAGCGTAGCTACAGGACAGGCAGGAAACACCATATATTTT. Amino acids: CASSVATGQAGNTIYF.

The rearrangement uses TRBV18 and TRBJ2-1, with 8 positions matching TRBD1. Trimming at V came to 1 base and at J to 10 bases, leaving 15 bases not matched to a gene. CDR1 and CDR2 from the germline V gene are KGHSH and LQKENI. The length of the CDR3 is 17 residues. For the CDR3, the DNA is TGTGCCAGCTCACCACGGCAGGGGGCACCCCCATCCCGCGAGCAGTTCTTC. Protein sequence: CASSPRQGAPPSREQFF. The variable domain in full, completed from reference TRBV18 and TRBJ2-1, reads NAGVMQNPRHLVRRRGQEARLRCSPMKGHSHVYWYRQLPEEGLKFMVYLQKENIIDESGMPKERFSAEFPKEGPSILRIQQVVRGDSAAYFCASSPRQGAPPSREQFFGPGTRLTVL.

The chain uses TRBV19 and TRBJ2-3, with 13 bases fitting TRBD2. CDR1 LNHDA and CDR2 SQIVND come from the germline V gene (reference sequence). This CDR3 contains 16 residues. Trimming took 6 bases from V and 5 from J; bases not matched to a gene: 8. CDR3 residues: CASRGLAGVGIDTQYF. DNA for the CDR3: TGTGCCAGTAGAGGACTAGCGGGAGTGGGGATAGATACGCAGTATTTT.

The chain carries TRBV7-9 and TRBJ2-7, with 16 bases lining up with TRBD2. V gave up 5 bases and J gave up 3 bases; unmatched junction bases: 4. This CDR3 region has 16 residues. The germline V gene has CDR1 SEHNR and CDR2 FQNEAQ (reference sequence). The CDR3: CASSRGLAGGFYEQYF. The CDR3, as DNA: TGTGCCAGCAGCCGGGGACTAGCGGGAGGGTTCTACGAGCAGTACTTC.

The chain joins TRBV9 to TRBJ1-2; 7 bases fit TRBD1. Germline values: CDR1 SGDLS, CDR2 YYNGEE. V trimming: 0 bases; J trimming: 2 bases; junction bases outside the gene matches: 13. CDR3 length equals 18 residues. The CDR3 DNA reads as TGTGCCAGCAGCGTAGCAATTTCAACAGGGGAACTAAACTATGGCTACACCTTC. It translates to CASSVAISTGELNYGYTF. Full variable domain (remainder filled in from reference TRBV9 and TRBJ1-2): DSGVTQTPKHLITATGQRVTLRCSPRSGDLSVYWYQQSLDQGLQFLIQYYNGEERAKGNILERFSAQQFPDLHSELNLSSLELGDSALYFCASSVAISTGELNYGYTFGSGTRLTVV.

The gene calls are TRBV29-1 and TRBJ2-3; TRBD2 matches at 9 bases. Germline CDR1 and CDR2: SQVTM and ANQGSEA. V shed 3 bases, J shed 4 bases, and the junction held 5 bases outside the gene matches. The length of the CDR3 is 14 residues. The CDR3 DNA follows: TGCAGCGTTGACGGCGGGAGGGCCGCAGATACGCAGTATTTT. Its translation is CSVDGGRAADTQYF.

Worth noting for this clone: The sample holds other DNA sequences that translate to the same CDR3. This chain uses TRBV6-5 with TRBJ2-7, with 12 bases identical to TRBD1. The germline V gene encodes CDR1 MNHEY and CDR2 SVGAGI. V lost 5 bases and J lost 5; bases outside the gene matches: 7. The CDR3 is 15 residues long. The CDR3 protein is CASSLTGTGGNEQYF. The DNA of the CDR3 is TGTGCCAGCAGTCTTACCGGGACAGGGGGCAACGAGCAGTACTTC.

The V and J genes are TRBV19 and TRBJ2-5; tentative D call: TRBD1 (6 bases). The V end lost 5 bases, the J end lost 2 bases, and 9 bases lay between the germline ends. The CDR3 runs 13 residues. Germline V CDR1 and CDR2: LNHDA, SQIVND (reference sequence). The CDR3 sequence: CASSGDIQETQYF. The CDR3 region has the DNA TGTGCCAGTAGTGGGGACATTCAAGAGACCCAGTACTTC.

With respect to this clone: At one end the junction does not follow the germline gene, possibly because of a read error. The chain combines TRBV5-1 with TRBJ2-1; no firm D call. The CDR3 has 14 amino acids. Germline V gene lookup returns CDR1 SGHRS and CDR2 YFSETQ. The CDR3 here is CASKEHSSDNEQFF. The DNA of the CDR3 is TGCGCCAGCAAAGAACATAGCTCCGACAATGAGCAGTTCTTC.

This rearrangement joins TRBV6-5 to TRBJ2-7; 7 nucleotides agree with TRBD2. The germline V gene encodes CDR1 MNHEY and CDR2 SVGAGI. V was pared by 0 bases and J by 3 bases, with 5 bases of the junction left unmatched. The CDR3 loop spans 15 amino acids. CDR3 loop: CASSYSAGGNYEQYF. Here the CDR3 DNA reads TGTGCCAGCAGTTACTCGGCCGGGGGGAACTACGAGCAGTACTTC.

This chain uses TRBV18 with TRBJ2-7; TRBD1 aligns across 7 bases. The CDR3 has 15 amino acids. CDR1 and CDR2 (germline): KGHSH, LQKENI. V was pared by 0 bases and J by 1 base, with 3 bases of the junction left unmatched. CDR3 sequence reads: CASSPPTGFSYEQYF. CDR3 DNA sequence: TGTGCCAGCTCACCACCGACAGGGTTTTCCTACGAGCAGTACTTC.

The rearrangement uses TRBV4-1 and TRBJ2-7; a possible D gene is TRBD1 (6 bases). CDR3 size: 15 residues. V dropped 0 bases and J dropped 2 bases, with 11 bases sitting between them. Germline CDR1 MGHRA, CDR2 YSYEKL. The CDR3 nucleotides read TGCGCCAGCAGCCAAGATAACAGGGAACCCTACGAGCAGTACTTC. It is translated as CASSQDNREPYEQYF.

The chain links TRBV29-1 to TRBJ1-2, with 8 bases matching TRBD1. The CDR3 runs to 11 residues. V lost 6 bases to trimming and J lost 8 bases; unmatched junction nucleotides: 5. Germline CDR1 reads SQVTM; CDR2 reads ANQGSEA. Here the CDR3 reads CSVTHRGGYTF. The CDR3 region has the DNA TGCAGCGTGACCCACAGGGGGGGCTACACCTTC. The full variable domain, completed using reference TRBV29-1 and TRBJ1-2, is SAVISQKPSRDICQRGTSLTIQCQVDSQVTMMFWYRQQPGQSLTLIATANQGSEATYESGFVIDKFPISRPNLTFSTLTVSNMSPEDSSIYLCSVTHRGGYTFGSGTRLTVV.

The chain joins TRBV29-1 to TRBJ2-3; D might be TRBD1 (6 bases). The CDR3 loop spans 16 amino acids. Germline CDR1 SQVTM, CDR2 ANQGSEA. Trimming left V 7 bases short and J 1 base short, with 21 bases between. The CDR3 here is CSDPPQGRSGTDTQYF. DNA for the CDR3: TGCAGCGACCCTCCACAGGGACGGTCGGGCACAGATACGCAGTATTTT.

V is TRBV6-5 and J is TRBJ2-3; 9 bases align to TRBD2. CDR1 is MNHEY and CDR2 is SVGAGI in the germline V gene. The CDR3 is 15 residues long. J was trimmed by 6 bases and V by 2 bases; bases with no gene match: 6. CDR3 protein: CASSYGGRADDTQYF. CDR3 in DNA: TGTGCCAGCAGTTACGGCGGGAGGGCCGACGATACGCAGTATTTT.

V gene TRBV2 combines with J gene TRBJ2-7; TRBD1 agrees at 7 bases. This CDR3 comprises 15 residues. V was clipped by 3 bases and J by 2 bases; unmatched bases: 7. Per germline, CDR1 SNHLY and CDR2 FYNNEI. The CDR3 is CASSESRGPTYEQYF. CDR3 in DNA: TGTGCCAGCAGTGAGTCGAGGGGGCCCACCTACGAGCAGTACTTC.

The rearrangement uses TRBV25-1 and TRBJ1-3; D is uncertain. This CDR3 contains 13 residues. With 7 bases removed from V and 0 bases from J, the gap between germline ends came to 7 bases. Germline V CDR1 and CDR2: MGHDK, SYGVNS. CDR3 in amino acids: CASTDNSGNTIYF. CDR3 bases: TGTGCCAGCACAGATAACTCTGGAAACACCATATATTTT.

The rearrangement joins TRBV6-1 to TRBJ2-3; D is perhaps TRBD1 (5 bases). From germline, CDR1 is MNHNS and CDR2 SASEGT. V was shortened by 4 bases and J by 5 bases, with 7 bases between the two germline ends. This CDR3 region has 12 residues. CDR3: CASSAGLDTQYF. CDR3 DNA: TGTGCCAGCAGTGCAGGGTTAGATACGCAGTATTTT.

The J gene is TRBJ2-7, the V gene TRBV7-6; D unclear. In germline, CDR1 is SGHVS, CDR2 FNYEAQ. The CDR3 runs 12 residues. The ends were cut back, 5 bases at V and 4 bases at J, with 9 bases in the middle. In nucleotides, the CDR3 is TGTGCCAGCAGCCTAGACTGGTACGAGCAGTACTTC. Residues: CASSLDWYEQYF.

The chain is built from TRBV18 and TRBJ1-5, with TRBD1 matching over 7 bases. V was clipped by 5 bases and J by 4 bases; unmatched bases: 5. CDR3 length: 14 amino acids. CDR1 is KGHSH and CDR2 is LQKENI in the germline V gene. The CDR3 nucleotides are TGTGCCAGCTCAACGGGACAGATTAATCAGCCCCAGCATTTT. Translated, it gives CASSTGQINQPQHF.

The chain has TRBV11-2 and TRBJ1-2, with D unresolved. Germline CDR1 reads SGHAT; CDR2 reads FQNNGV. This CDR3 region has 13 residues. Trimming took 2 bases from V and 8 from J, leaving 12 bases between them. Here the CDR3 reads CASSLKSAGGYTF. Here the CDR3 DNA reads TGTGCCAGCAGCTTAAAATCAGCAGGCGGCTACACCTTC.

V usage is TRBV12-2 and J usage is TRBJ2-7; the table calls TRBD1, which could not be checked here. TRBV12-2 is assigned pseudogene status. The CDR3 is 15 amino acids. The CDR3 loop is CASRLDSGQVYEQYF. For the CDR3, the DNA is TGTGCAAGTCGCTTAGACTCGGGACAGGTCTACGAGCAGTACTTC.

The J gene is TRBJ2-7, the V gene TRBV2; the match to TRBD2 covers 7 bases. V lost 1 base to trimming and J lost 2 bases; unmatched junction nucleotides: 5. The CDR3 is 15 residues long. Germline CDR1 is SNHLY and CDR2 is FYNNEI. In DNA, the CDR3 is TGTGCCAGCAGTGAAGGGGGAGCGGGAACCTACGAGCAGTACTTC. Protein: CASSEGGAGTYEQYF.

This chain links TRBV7-9 with TRBJ1-1; tentatively, D is TRBD1 (5 bases). The length of the CDR3 is 14 residues. Per germline, CDR1 SEHNR and CDR2 FQNEAQ (reference sequence). V lost 3 bases and J 1 base, leaving 9 bases between the germline ends. Here the CDR3 reads CASSLSGGNTEAFF. For the CDR3, the DNA is TGTGCCAGCAGCTTGTCCGGGGGGAACACTGAAGCTTTCTTT.

The CDR3: CASSPQRATALNEQFF. In DNA form, the CDR3 reads TGTGCCAGCTCACCACAGCGGGCTACTGCCCTGAATGAGCAGTTCTTC. The chain recombines TRBV18 with TRBJ2-1, with D perhaps matching TRBD2 (6 bases). Looked up from germline, CDR1 is KGHSH and CDR2 is LQKENI. Trimming removed 1 base from V and 7 bases from J, with 17 bases in between. This CDR3 is 16 amino acids long.